The rows below give T cell receptor beta chains drawn from one sample of a study of shared clonotypes between healthy human individuals. Some clones are missing from TCRdb's copy, which holds only in-frame ones; the method was immunoSEQ multiplex PCR. The sample holds about 2.1 million clones, approximately 94% seen once. Specimen: naive CD8+ T cells from PBMCs. These receptors were collected from a man younger than 35 in good health. Some clones in this sample may be carry-over from other donors' samples. Each CDR3 is given with its conserved first and last residue.

TRBV28,TRBJ2-7,CASSLKIPGDEQYF
TRBV2,TRBJ2-3,CASSHLPTFQGRADTQYF
TRBV11-2,TRBJ2-7,CASSPRKKTSGNYEQYF
TRBV5-6,TRBJ2-5,CASSLAGGQETQYF
TRBV29-1,TRBJ2-7,CSVALAETSYEQYF
TRBV19,TRBJ1-1,CASRSLGGMNTEAFF
TRBV9,TRBJ2-1,CASSVGLVNEQFF
TRBV25-1,TRBJ2-7,CASSELTGVVYEQYF
TRBV2,TRBJ1-2,CASSEMVHLSGYTF
TRBV11-2,TRBJ2-3,CASSSRLVAGGWDTQYF
TRBV18,TRBJ2-3,CASSPDRGADTQYF
TRBV6-5,TRBJ1-5,CASNTGESNQPQHF
TRBV9,TRBJ2-3,CASSVGLAGEDTQYF
TRBV7-9,TRBJ2-3,CASRERAGSGDTQYF
TRBV29-1,TRBJ2-1,CSSGTLDSYNEQFF
TRBV11-1,TRBJ2-3,CASSPSGSRDTQYF
TRBV28,TRBJ1-1,CASSLLSKTEAFF
TRBV9,TRBJ2-7,CASSVAGLAGGGGDEQYF
TRBV6-5,TRBJ2-7,CASSYRGGHYEQYF
TRBV7-8,TRBJ2-5,CASSLGGLAIETQYF
TRBV5-6,TRBJ1-3,CASSFGTLSGNTIYF
TRBV27,TRBJ2-6,CASSLGVGANVLTF
TRBV4-1,TRBJ2-3,CASSQVKREGRTDTQYF